This T cell receptor (beta chain) was retrieved from a study of blood T cells in healthy people across ages (dated by TCRdb to between 2014 and 2016). General notes on the study: In model experiments, template switching captured roughly one uniquely barcoded TCR beta cDNA molecule for every two T cells. The study measured age-related changes in TCR beta repertoire diversity using deep sequencing normalized with unique cDNA molecular identifiers. The donors were divided into four age groups: young (average around 17 years), middle-aged (approximately 39), aged (about 61) and long-lived (82). Two additional independent replicas of 1 million unique cDNA reads from the same blood draw were analyzed for two donors (one aged 18 to 30 and one aged 80 or older). Donors of different ages were randomly distributed across sequencing lanes to avoid experimental bias. The paper as a whole reports these results and caveats: Total diversity estimates from one million sequenced T cells were considered lower bounds and underestimates. Because profiling used bulk unsorted PBMCs, naive and antigen-experienced compartments could not be compared conclusively. Compared with the aged group, the long-lived group had more naive CD4+ T cells, fewer expanded clones and increased TCR diversity, a pattern suggesting age selection. Because donor CMV infection status was unknown, age-related changes in expanded clonotypes were potentially confounded. Observed TCR beta diversity per million T cells fell roughly linearly with age, and a significant reduction was already apparent by age around 40. There was a strong correlation between observed TCR beta diversity and the percentage of naive T cells measured by flow cytometry.

Library creation used 5' RACE. The run used an Illumina HiSeq 2500. The second PCR ran for roughly 7 to 12 cycles and used a J-beta primer mix along with a sample-barcoded 5' primer. A unique molecular identifier was introduced onto each TCR beta cDNA molecule by a template-switch 5' adaptor carrying 12 random nucleotides. At least 2.5 million CDR3-containing paired-end reads were obtained from each sample. First-strand cDNA synthesis was performed from all RNA using the Mint cDNA synthesis kit, with priming by a TRBC-specific oligonucleotide. Following uracil-DNA glycosylase treatment, a first 18-cycle PCR with universal primers M1SS and BC2_uni_R was performed on all cDNA. The study's own analysis went as follows. For normalization, 1 million high-quality reads, each with a distinct molecular identifier, were randomly selected from each sample. Reads sharing molecular identifiers were discarded rather than binned into consensus sequences. MiTCR, run with a Q25 quality threshold and the strictest error-elimination algorithm, handled CDR3 identification, clonotype clustering and error correction. A nonparametric unseen species model using Euler transformation provided a lower-bound estimate of total TCR beta diversity. Using fastp trimming at Q25 and MiXCR clonotype assembly, TCRdb reanalyzed the public sequencing data and kept in-frame beta chains. Each CDR3 protein gets just one entry, which takes the most common genes and DNA from the rows behind it. These V and J calls are TCRdb output, not the study's own analysis. The sample records more than 1,400,000 distinct CDR3 sequences, roughly 40% of which are singletons. 7% to 9.5% of the sample belongs to the ten largest clones.

Donors were a few dozen systemically healthy Caucasian individuals from Russia aged roughly 6 to 100 years. Ten milliliters of peripheral blood were drawn from each donor into EDTA-treated Vacutainer tubes. Ficoll-Paque density-gradient centrifugation was used to isolate PBMCs, with at least 7 million per sample. Total RNA was extracted from PBMCs with Trizol reagent, with at least 5.5 micrograms obtained per sample. For every donor, flow cytometry on a PBMC aliquot measured the percentage of naive CD45RAhigh/CD27high T cells. About this clonotype: This receptor's antigen is unknown. Base quality data are lacking; no much larger clone is found one base away.

Sequences MNHNS (CDR1) and SASEGT (CDR2) are obtained from the germline V gene. Trimming accounts for 2 bases at V and 1 base at J, while the number of junction bases matched to no gene is 3. The CDR3 starts with the cysteine, ends with the phenylalanine, and has 15 residues. The retained sequence is limited to the CDR3, 45 bases, with the frame set at the first base. The receptor chain draws on TRBV6-1 and TRBJ2-5, and 8 junctional nucleotides match TRBD1. The sample comprised blood. The TCR was taken from a woman between 18 and 30 years old in good health. The nucleotide sequence reads TGTGCCAGCAGTGAAATGGGACAGGCCCAAGAGACCCAGTACTTC. Its product reads: CASSEMGQAQETQYF.